The clone carrying this TCR beta chain came up many times. Its cognate antigen is unknown. TCRdb passed the 5' RACE reads through MiXCR, listing each CDR3 protein once. This sample has about 42,000 distinct CDR3 sequences, with 3% to 4.5% found just once. The CDR3 contains 14 residues. The germline V gene encodes CDR1 SGDLS and CDR2 YYNGEE. V lost 4 bases to trimming and J lost 3 bases, with 13 bases between them. This specimen belongs to a study of CD8 T cells in ankylosing spondylitis. Study observations and caveats: Typical of ankylosing spondylitis blood, it appeared, was a TCR beta motif of fewer than ten highly homologous variants. Past studies reported some motif variants in reactive arthritis synovial fluid and blood.

V usage is TRBV9 and J usage is TRBJ1-2, with a weak D call TRBD1 (6 bases). The receptor's source is a female donor with ankylosing spondylitis or in good health (not recorded which). The sequenced sample was blood, either unsorted or a sorted T cell fraction (not recorded which). In DNA, the CDR3 is TGTGCCAGCAGCAAACAGGGTGGGGACTATGGCTACACCTTC. Its protein product is CASSKQGGDYGYTF.